Below are 11 T cell receptor beta chains sequenced from a single sample in a study of blood T cells in healthy people across ages. Together with a sample-barcoded 5' primer, a J-beta primer mix was included in a second PCR lasting about 7 to 12 cycles. One entry per CDR3 protein results from TCRdb running MiXCR on the 5' RACE reads. The table has fewer than 900,000 distinct CDR3 sequences, approximately 50% seen once; the top ten hold roughly a third. The specimen sequenced was blood. The receptors originated from a woman aged 60-75 years in good health.

J is TRBJ1-6 and V is TRBV11-2; D not certain. The CDR3 consists of 14 residues. Germline values: CDR1 SGHAT, CDR2 FQNNGV. V was shortened by 5 bases and J by 9 bases, with 14 bases between the two germline ends. This chain's CDR3 is CASSPTVPFSPLHF. DNA of the CDR3: TGTGCCAGCAGCCCTACAGTCCCCTTTTCACCCCTCCACTTT.

The V and J genes are TRBV5-6 and TRBJ1-2; D not certain. V was cut by 5 bases and J by 4 bases, with 9 bases left in between. The CDR3 is 12 amino acids. Germline CDR1 reads SGHDT; CDR2 reads YYEEEE. In DNA form, the CDR3 reads TGTGCCAGCAGTCGGACGGTCTATGGCTACACCTTC. Translated, it gives CASSRTVYGYTF. Complete variable domain (other parts from reference TRBV5-6 and TRBJ1-2): DAGVTQSPTHLIKTRGQQVTLRCSPKSGHDTVSWYQQALGQGPQFIFQYYEEEERQRGNFPDRFSGHQFPNYSSELNVNALLLGDSALYLCASSRTVYGYTFGSGTRLTVV.

The chain joins TRBV10-3 to TRBJ2-1; D could derive from TRBD1 or TRBD2 (5 bases each). CDR1 ENHRY and CDR2 SYGVKD come from the germline V gene. The V end was cut by 7 bases, the J end by 4 bases, with 11 bases between. The CDR3 loop spans 13 amino acids. The CDR3: CAITSGPYNEQFF. As DNA, the CDR3 is TGTGCCATCACCTCGGGACCTTACAATGAGCAGTTCTTC.

This clonotype was picked up a small number of times. This chain joins TRBV29-1 and TRBJ2-1; D remains ambiguous. Germline CDR1 is SQVTM and CDR2 is ANQGSEA. Trimming left V 0 bases short and J 8 bases short, with 2 bases between. The CDR3 is 10 residues long. CDR3 nucleotides: TGCAGCGTTGAAGATTATGAGCAGTTCTTC. Its translation is CSVEDYEQFF.

J is TRBJ2-7 and V is TRBV6-5; TRBD2 aligns across 11 bases. J lost 6 bases, V lost 6 bases, and 7 bases had no gene match. CDR1 and CDR2 (germline): MNHEY, SVGAGI. The CDR3 is 14 residues long. As DNA, the CDR3 is TGTGCCAGCAGCCCTAGCGGGAGGCGCTGCGAGCAGTACTTC. Protein: CASSPSGRRCEQYF.

The chain couples TRBV11-3 to TRBJ2-7, with 8 bases lining up with TRBD1. Near its end, the DNA agrees better with TRBJ2-5, so the J call may be wrong. The CDR3 runs to 16 residues. From germline, CDR1 is SGHNT and CDR2 YENEEA. CDR3 residues: CASSPGGTGGRETQYF. The CDR3 DNA is TGTGCCAGCAGCCCCGGAGGGACAGGAGGTCGAGAGACCCAGTACTTC.

Details on this clonotype: A much larger clonotype is one base distant, so this may be a read error. The rearrangement uses TRBV29-1 and TRBJ2-5; no definite D call. TRBJ2-7 matches the DNA end more closely, so the J call is doubtful. The V gene's germline CDR1 is SQVTM and CDR2 ANQGSEA. The CDR3 consists of 14 residues. DNA of the CDR3: TGCAACGTTGAAGAGGAGAGCCGTTCGTCCGAGCAGTACTTC. Translating it yields CNVEEESRSSEQYF.

CDR3 sequence reads: CASSTGTNYGYTF. The CDR3, as DNA: TGTGCCAGCTCAACAGGGACTAACTATGGCTACACCTTC. The chain joins TRBV18 to TRBJ1-2; possibly TRBD1 for D (6 bases). The CDR3 runs to 13 residues. The germline V gene encodes CDR1 KGHSH and CDR2 LQKENI. V shed 5 bases and J shed 0 bases, with 7 bases lying between them.

The rearrangement links TRBV20-1 to TRBJ2-1; the D is unclear. V lost 3 bases and J 3 bases, leaving 9 bases between the germline ends. CDR1 is DFQATT and CDR2 is SNEGSKA in the germline V gene (reference sequence). The CDR3 covers 13 residues. The CDR3 loop reads CSASASVYNEQFF. The CDR3 region has the DNA TGCAGTGCTAGTGCTTCTGTCTACAATGAGCAGTTCTTC.

V is TRBV6-6 and J is TRBJ2-3, with a weak D call TRBD1 (6 bases). This CDR3 spans 15 amino acids. The V gene lost 8 bases and the J gene lost 0 bases, with 15 bases spanning the gap. From germline, CDR1 is MNHNY and CDR2 SVGAGI (reference sequence). The CDR3 DNA reads as TGTGCCAGCGGTCAGGGACACCCAAGCACAGATACGCAGTATTTT. Translating it yields CASGQGHPSTDTQYF.

This rearrangement joins TRBV20-1 to TRBJ2-3; 11 bases are shared with TRBD1. From germline, CDR1 is DFQATT and CDR2 SNEGSKA (reference sequence). V was clipped by 0 bases and J by 3 bases; unmatched bases: 8. CDR3 length: 17 residues. In DNA form, the CDR3 reads TGCAGTGCTAGAGATTACCGGGGGACAGGGGGAACAGATACGCAGTATTTT. This encodes CSARDYRGTGGTDTQYF.